The next 23 T cell receptor beta chains were all read from a single sample in a study of tumor-infiltrating lymphocytes in primary liver carcinoma. From about 530 ng total RNA, TCR beta cDNA was generated with a primer in the constant region. Three nested multiplex PCR rounds, a slightly modified ARM-PCR method, built the TCR beta libraries. Use of TRBV1-TRBV30 forward primers with a C-beta reverse primer characterized the first two PCR rounds, which lasted nine to eleven cycles each. TCRdb fed the multiplex PCR reads into MiXCR, producing one record per CDR3 protein. Here the sample spans tens of thousands of distinct CDR3 sequences, around 75% being singletons. The tissue used was unsorted bulk material of about 19-31 mg. RNA and DNA were co-extracted from it with the AllPrep DNA/RNA mini kit. What was sequenced was tumor-adjacent normal liver tissue. The receptors stem from a woman aged 25 to 39 with primary liver carcinoma and hepatitis B virus infection.

The chain employs TRBV11-2 and TRBJ2-5; either TRBD1 or TRBD2 may fit D (6 bases each). This CDR3 has 15 amino acids. CDR1 SGHAT and CDR2 FQNNGV come from the germline V gene. Trimming pared 1 base from V and 9 bases from J, leaving 18 bases between. CDR3 nucleotide sequence: TGTGCCAGCAGCTTAGGGGCTGGGGGCGGGGAGGCCCAGTACTTC. Translation gives CASSLGAGGGEAQYF.

This clonotype showed up many times. V usage is TRBV6-5 and J usage is TRBJ2-1, with D uncertain. Germline values: CDR1 MNHEY, CDR2 SVGAGI. The CDR3 has 19 residues. V was clipped by 4 bases and J by 0 bases, with 22 bases between them. The DNA of the CDR3 is TGTGCCAGCAGTTCCTCCGGAGACATCTCTTCGAGCTCCTACAATGAGCAGTTCTTC. Translation gives CASSSSGDISSSSYNEQFF.

About this clonotype itself: The conserved closing phenylalanine or tryptophan is absent in this CDR3, likely reflecting a read error. The CDR3 region has the DNA TGTGCTAGCATCTCACCATTATACAATGAGCAGTTCTTA. As protein: CASISPLYNEQFL. The chain recombines TRBV25-1 with TRBJ2-1, with D uncertain. Germline CDR1 MGHDK, CDR2 SYGVNS. The CDR3 contains 13 residues.

Concerning this clonotype: A read error may be the cause here, since a much bigger clone is one base away. The chain is built from TRBV7-9 and TRBJ2-1, with 7 positions matching TRBD2. Germline CDR1 SEHNR, CDR2 FQNEAQ (reference sequence). This CDR3 contains 15 residues. With 3 bases clipped from V and 8 bases from J, the junction kept 10 bases outside the gene matches. The CDR3 DNA reads TGTGCCAGCAGCTTTGGGAGCGGGACTGTCGATGAGCAGTTCTTC. Its translation: CASSFGSGTVDEQFF. The full variable domain, rest sourced from reference TRBV7-9 and TRBJ2-1, is DTGVSQNPRHKITKRGQNVTFRCDPISEHNRLYWYRQTLGQGPEFLTYFQNEAQLEKSRLLSDRFSAERPKGSFSTLEIQRTEQGDSAMYLCASSFGSGTVDEQFFGPGTRLTVL.

This clonotype was recorded at least ten times. The chain uses TRBV28 and TRBJ2-3, with 10 bases identical to TRBD1. The V segment lost 6 bases and the J segment 6 bases; nucleotides outside the gene matches: 15. In germline, CDR1 is MDHEN, CDR2 SYDVKM. The CDR3 is 17 amino acids. CDR3 DNA: TGTGCCAGCAGCTTCTCGGCCGGGACAGGGGATCTGGATACGCAGTATTTT. Translation: CASSFSAGTGDLDTQYF.

Many counts were recorded for this clonotype. The rearrangement links TRBV28 to TRBJ1-1; D gene uncertain. CDR3 size: 13 residues. Looked up from germline, CDR1 is MDHEN and CDR2 is SYDVKM. The V end was cut by 0 bases, the J end by 5 bases, with 7 bases between. CDR3 nucleotide sequence: TGTGCCAGCAGTTTATGGGGGAATACTGAAGCTTTCTTT. Its translation is CASSLWGNTEAFF.

With regard to this clonotype: Because it lacks the conserved phenylalanine or tryptophan at the end, this CDR3 is likely a read error. The CDR3 nucleotides are TGCAGCGTTGAAGATCGATGGGCTTACGGCTACACCCTC. This sequence encodes CSVEDRWAYGYTL. The chain employs TRBV29-1 and TRBJ1-2; no reliable D call. The CDR3 spans 13 residues. Germline lookup yields CDR1 SQVTM and CDR2 ANQGSEA. V lost 0 bases and J 8 bases, leaving 13 bases between the germline ends.

This clonotype was recorded a few times. The rearrangement links TRBV6-5 to TRBJ1-1, with 8 bases that match TRBD1. Germline assignment: CDR1 MNHEY and CDR2 SVGAGI. After removal of 2 bases from V and 11 bases from J, the junction contained 7 bases not matched to a gene. This CDR3 is built from 13 residues. In DNA form, the CDR3 reads TGTGCCAGCAGTTACGACAGGGGAACTGGGGCTTTCTTT. Its translation is CASSYDRGTGAFF.

A word on this clonotype: The conserved final phenylalanine or tryptophan is absent from the CDR3, which likely points to a read error. V and J are TRBV5-6 and TRBJ2-7; possible D gene TRBD1, 5 bases. V was trimmed by 9 bases and J by 6 bases, leaving 16 bases between them. The germline CDR1 and CDR2 sequences are SGHDT and YYEEEE. The CDR3 has 12 amino acids. The CDR3 loop is CAKGWKGGEQYL. DNA for the CDR3: TGTGCCAAGGGGTGGAAGGGCGGCGAGCAGTACCTC.

The sample holds many counts of this clonotype. The gene calls are TRBV4-2 and TRBJ2-7; 9 bases match TRBD2. The CDR3 consists of 16 residues. Germline lookup yields CDR1 LGHNA and CDR2 YNFKEQ. V dropped 0 bases and J dropped 6; count of bases not matched to a gene: 9. The DNA for the CDR3 is TGTGCCAGCAGCCAAGATCCCAGCGGGGGGACCTGCGAGCAGTACTTC. Protein: CASSQDPSGGTCEQYF.

Points on this clonotype: The junction shows a germline mismatch at one end, possibly a read error. This sequence joins TRBV6-2 or TRBV6-3 and TRBJ2-1, with 7 nucleotides matching TRBD2. The CDR3 is made up of 16 amino acids. Germline V gives CDR1 MNHEY, CDR2 SVGEGT. The CDR3, as DNA: TGTGGCAGCAGTTACACTAGCGTGGGCTCCTACAATGAGCTGTTCTTC. Amino acids: CGSSYTSVGSYNELFF.

Concerning this clonotype: A much larger clonotype is one base distant, so this may be a read error. This chain uses TRBV12-5 with TRBJ2-7; either TRBD1 or TRBD2 may supply D (5 bases each). Trimming removed 7 bases at V and 2 bases at J, with 12 bases between. This CDR3 comprises 13 residues. Germline-derived CDR1 and CDR2 are LGHNT and FRNRAP. CDR3 nucleotides: TGTGCTAGTGTCCCCGGGACGGCCTACGAGCAGTACTTC. This encodes CASVPGTAYEQYF.

Points on this clonotype: Germline is not matched at one junction end, which may reflect a read error. This chain uses TRBV5-5 with TRBJ1-1; 9 bases are shared with TRBD1. The CDR3 loop spans 14 amino acids. Looked up from germline, CDR1 is SGHKS and CDR2 is YYEKEE (reference sequence). CDR3 DNA sequence: TGTGTCAGCAGCTTGTGGACAGGGGTCACTGAAGCTTTCTTT. This translates into CVSSLWTGVTEAFF.

As regards this clonotype: Likely a read error: the CDR3 ends without its conserved phenylalanine or tryptophan. The chain carries TRBV7-3 and TRBJ2-5; D possibly corresponds to TRBD2 (7 bases). Per the germline V gene, CDR1 is SGHTA and CDR2 is FQGTGA. This CDR3 is built from 14 residues. The chain's CDR3 is CACSLGGAQETQYL. The CDR3 DNA is TGTGCCTGCAGCTTAGGGGGGGCTCAAGAGACCCAGTACTTA.

For this clonotype: Sequence at one end of the junction differs from germline and may be a read error. The chain uses TRBV25-1 and TRBJ1-4; D call uncertain. Germline V lookup: CDR1 MGHDK, CDR2 SYGVNS. The CDR3 contains 15 residues. The CDR3 region is CASREFGGGGEKQFF. CDR3 sequence (DNA): TGTGCCAGCAGGGAATTCGGCGGAGGAGGTGAAAAACAGTTTTTT. Based on the CDR3 plus reference TRBV25-1 and TRBJ1-4, the full variable domain is EADIYQTPRYLVIGTGKKITLECSQTMGHDKMYWYQQDPGMELHLIHYSYGVNSTEKGDLSSESTVSRIRTEHFPLTLESARPSHTSQYLCASREFGGGGEKQFFGSGTQLSVL.

With respect to this clonotype: One junction end disagrees with the germline gene, perhaps due to a read error. The DNA of the CDR3 is TGTGCCAGCAGCAACGGACAGAGTTCCTATGAGCAGTACTTC. Translated, it gives CASSNGQSSYEQYF. The chain combines TRBV11-1 with TRBJ2-7; D is possibly TRBD1 (6 bases). There are 14 residues in the CDR3. CDR1 and CDR2 (germline): SGHAT, FQDESV (reference sequence). Combining the CDR3 with reference TRBV11-1 and TRBJ2-7 gives the whole variable domain EAEVAQSPRYKITEKSQAVAFWCDPISGHATLYWYRQILGQGPELLVQFQDESVVDDSQLPKDRFSAERLKGVDSTLKIQPAELGDSAMYLCASSNGQSSYEQYFGPGTRLTVT.

Points on this clonotype: The CDR3 carries no conserved terminal phenylalanine or tryptophan, so it likely arises from a read error. The chain links TRBV20-1 to TRBJ2-7; D may be TRBD2 (6 bases). In germline, CDR1 is DFQATT, CDR2 SNEGSKA (reference sequence). This CDR3 is 14 amino acids long. The ends were cut back, 4 bases at V and 3 bases at J, with 16 bases in the middle. CDR3 coding DNA: TGCAGTGCTAAAAACCCCGGGAGAATCTACGAGCAGTACTTA. Translation: CSAKNPGRIYEQYL.

As concerns this clonotype: Since the CDR3 does not end with the conserved phenylalanine or tryptophan, this likely comes from a read error. V is TRBV5-4 and J is TRBJ2-5, with 9 bases identical to TRBD2. V was clipped by 4 bases and J by 5 bases; unmatched bases: 6. Germline V gene sequence: CDR1 SGHNT, CDR2 YYREEE (reference sequence). The CDR3 runs 14 residues. The CDR3 is CASSPGLAPETQYL. DNA for the CDR3: TGTGCCAGCAGCCCGGGACTAGCCCCCGAGACCCAGTACCTC.

Note on this clonotype: The germline gene is not matched at one end of the junction; a read error may be the cause. The chain uses TRBV6-6 and TRBJ2-1; D could derive from TRBD1 or TRBD2 (5 bases each). This CDR3 contains 15 residues. Germline V CDR1 and CDR2: MNHNY, SVGAGI (reference sequence). The CDR3 DNA sequence: TGTGCCAGCAGGGACGGGGCGGCTCGGAGGAATGAGCAGTTATTC. Protein sequence: CASRDGAARRNEQLF.

This clonotype was seen just once. Germline and junction disagree at one end, which may indicate a read error. The chain couples TRBV29-1 to TRBJ2-1, with 9 bases lining up with TRBD2. CDR1 is SQVTM, CDR2 ANQGSEA, per germline. CDR3 length equals 13 residues. The CDR3 protein is CSVSSGTYNEQFF. The CDR3 nucleotides are TGCAGCGTTTCTAGCGGGACGTACAACGAGCAGTTCTTC.

The V gene is TRBV20-1, the J gene TRBJ2-5; D unresolved. V lost 5 bases to trimming and J lost 8 bases, with 18 bases between them. This CDR3 has 13 amino acids. In germline, CDR1 is DFQATT, CDR2 SNEGSKA (reference sequence). CDR3 loop: CSACRRASDTQYF. The CDR3 bases are TGCAGTGCTTGTCGTAGGGCCTCGGATACCCAGTACTTC.

A word on this clonotype: This may be a read error, as it is one base from a much larger clone. This chain links TRBV7-9 with TRBJ2-1; D is possibly TRBD1 (5 bases). Germline-derived CDR1 and CDR2 are SEHNR and FQNEAQ (reference sequence). There are 12 residues in the CDR3. CDR3 DNA: TGTACCAGCAGCTTAGGGGTAAATGAGCAGTTCTTC. This gives the protein CTSSLGVNEQFF.

Details on this clonotype: One junction end disagrees with the germline gene, perhaps due to a read error. The CDR3 sequence is CASRRTDSSEALF. The CDR3 bases are TGTGCCAGCAGGCGGACTGACTCATCTGAAGCTTTATTT. J is TRBJ1-1 and V is TRBV11-1; D not resolved. The CDR3 spans 13 residues. Germline values: CDR1 SGHAT, CDR2 FQDESV (reference sequence).